Listed here is a single T cell receptor (beta chain). CDR1 is SQVTM and CDR2 is ANQGSEA in the germline V gene. V was clipped by 0 bases and J by 0 bases, with 8 bases between them. This CDR3 contains 14 residues. Produced via immunoSEQ multiplex PCR; TCRdb's table is partial and in-frame only. Of 130,000 to 150,000 clones detected, about 88% appear once; the ten largest clones hold roughly 10%. The sample comes from a study of blood T cell repertoires in COVID-19. Study overall: PBMCs, B-cell-depleted T cells, or T cells were the source of the cDNA or gDNA that made up the material.

The clonotype comes from a middle-aged man with active or convalescent COVID-19. This rearrangement joins TRBV29-1 to TRBJ1-2; D gene ambiguous. Sequenced: peripheral blood. The CDR3 sequence is CSVEDRVTNYGYTF. The CDR3 bases are TGCAGCGTTGAAGATCGAGTAACTAACTATGGCTACACCTTC.